A single T cell receptor (beta chain) is shown here with its context. Its antigen is undetermined. The record originates from a study of T cells in Graves' hyperthyroidism and ophthalmopathy. Study observations and caveats: From stable hyperthyroidism, ophthalmopathy was set apart by a 13 V-J model. Most thyroid-expanded clonotypes above 0.001 were also found in blood.

It was RNA transcripts that yielded the amplified TCR beta CDR3 regions. Researchers ran a first-round RT-PCR on the TCR CDR3 using the HTBI primer set. Via MiXCR, TCRdb re-called the multiplex PCR reads, giving one row per CDR3 protein. The table lists a few hundred thousand distinct CDR3 sequences, roughly 50% of them singletons. Stable Graves' hyperthyroidism denoted no ophthalmopathy progression over 18 months. Patients aged 18 to 65 had newly diagnosed hyperthyroidism that had lasted under 2 months. The CDR3 extends over 13 amino acids. The V end lost 7 bases, the J end lost 6 bases, and 19 bases lay between the germline ends. Germline CDR1 reads SQVTM; CDR2 reads ANQGSEA.

The origin of this receptor is a woman between 18 and 30 years old with Graves' hyperthyroidism. The chain combines TRBV29-1 with TRBJ2-7, with D perhaps matching TRBD1 (6 bases). The sequenced sample consisted of peripheral blood or thyroid tissue (not recorded which). For the CDR3, the DNA is TGCAGCGCTGTAAGCGACGCCAGGGGCGAGCAGTACTTC. This translates into CSAVSDARGEQYF.